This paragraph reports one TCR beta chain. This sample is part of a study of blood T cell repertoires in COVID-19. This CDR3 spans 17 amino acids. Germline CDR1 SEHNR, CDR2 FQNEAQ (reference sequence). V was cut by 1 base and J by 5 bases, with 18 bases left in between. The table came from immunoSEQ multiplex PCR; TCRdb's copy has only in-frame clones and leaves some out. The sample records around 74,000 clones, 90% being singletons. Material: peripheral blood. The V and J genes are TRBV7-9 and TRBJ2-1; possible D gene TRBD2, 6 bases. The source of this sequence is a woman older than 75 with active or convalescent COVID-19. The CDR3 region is CASSLDTFRGKNNEQFF. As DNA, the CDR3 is TGTGCCAGCAGCTTAGATACGTTTCGGGGGAAGAACAATGAGCAGTTCTTC.